The 11 T cell receptor beta chains presented below share a single source sample, sequenced in a study of blood T cell repertoires in COVID-19. The table came from immunoSEQ multiplex PCR; TCRdb's copy has only in-frame clones and leaves some out. The sample yields around 150,000 clones, 65% to 90% seen once. Sequencing was carried out using peripheral blood. These receptors all come from a man in his 70s with acute or convalescent COVID-19.

The chain combines TRBV6-2 or TRBV6-3 with TRBJ2-1; TRBD2 agrees at 9 bases. V gave up 1 base and J gave up 5 bases; unmatched junction bases: 3. The CDR3 has 15 residues. Germline-derived CDR1 and CDR2 are MNHEY and SVGEGT. CDR3 region: CASSYLAGVNNEQFF. Written as DNA, the CDR3 is TGTGCCAGCAGTTACTTAGCGGGAGTTAACAATGAGCAGTTCTTC.

The chain links TRBV5-6 to TRBJ2-3; tentative D call: TRBD1 (7 bases). The V end was cut by 0 bases, the J end by 2 bases, with 10 bases between. Germline CDR1 is SGHDT and CDR2 is YYEEEE. The CDR3 extends over 15 amino acids. As DNA, the CDR3 is TGTGCCAGCAGCTTGGCAGGGGGGTCCACAGATACGCAGTATTTT. Its translation: CASSLAGGSTDTQYF.

The genes are TRBV27 and TRBJ2-1; 9 bases match TRBD2. V lost 5 bases and J lost 9; bases outside the gene matches: 8. Germline V gene sequence: CDR1 MNHEY, CDR2 SMNVEV (reference sequence). The CDR3 is 14 residues long. CDR3 coding DNA: TGTGCCAGCAGTCCCCCAATAGCGGGGGTTGAGCAGTTCTTC. It encodes CASSPPIAGVEQFF.

The V call is TRBV2, the J call TRBJ2-1, with 13 bases fitting TRBD2. The CDR3 is 15 residues long. The trim removed 6 bases at V and 9 bases at J, leaving 8 bases unmatched. The germline V gene encodes CDR1 SNHLY and CDR2 FYNNEI. The CDR3 sequence: CASRLLAGGPSEQFF. CDR3 DNA sequence: TGTGCCAGCAGATTACTAGCGGGAGGGCCGAGTGAGCAGTTCTTC.

The rearrangement links TRBV7-6 to TRBJ2-1; 10 bases agree with TRBD2. CDR1 and CDR2 from the germline V gene are SGHVS and FNYEAQ. V trimming: 5 bases; J trimming: 10 bases; junction bases outside the gene matches: 11. The CDR3 spans 15 residues. The DNA for the CDR3 is TGTGCCAGCAGCGCGACTGCTAGCGGGAGTCGGGAGCAGTTCTTC. Translated: CASSATASGSREQFF.

The rearrangement links TRBV30 to TRBJ1-1; TRBD1 is a possible D gene (6 bases). The CDR3 is made up of 13 amino acids. The V and J ends lost 3 bases and 1 base respectively, with 9 bases between them. Germline V gives CDR1 GTSNPN, CDR2 SVGIG (reference sequence). The CDR3: CAWRVQGNTEAFF. CDR3 DNA: TGTGCCTGGAGAGTACAGGGGAACACTGAAGCTTTCTTT.

The V gene is TRBV5-4, the J gene TRBJ2-2; 12 positions match TRBD1. Germline V gene data show CDR1 as SGHNT and CDR2 as YYREEE (reference sequence). V dropped 4 bases and J dropped 1; count of bases not matched to a gene: 2. CDR3 length: 16 residues. The CDR3, as DNA: TGTGCCAGCAGCCGGGACAGGGGGCTGAACACCGGGGAGCTGTTTTTT. Its protein product is CASSRDRGLNTGELFF. The full variable domain, rest sourced from reference TRBV5-4 and TRBJ2-2, is ETGVTQSPTHLIKTRGQQVTLRCSSQSGHNTVSWYQQALGQGPQFIFQYYREEENGRGNFPPRFSGLQFPNYSSELNVNALELDDSALYLCASSRDRGLNTGELFFGEGSRLTVL.

The chain uses TRBV24-1 and TRBJ2-7; TRBD2 matches at 9 bases. The junction had 7 bases not matched to a gene; V was cut back by 4 bases and J by 1 base. The CDR3 length is 16 residues. The V gene's germline CDR1 is KGHDR and CDR2 SFDVKD. The CDR3 sequence is CATSEAGTSSSYEQYF. Here the CDR3 DNA reads TGTGCCACCAGTGAGGCCGGGACTAGCAGTTCCTACGAGCAGTACTTC.

The V and J genes are TRBV7-9 and TRBJ2-4; 14 bases fit TRBD2. Germline V gene data show CDR1 as SEHNR and CDR2 as FQNEAQ (reference sequence). V trimming: 5 bases; J trimming: 0 bases; junction bases outside the gene matches: 6. The length of the CDR3 is 18 residues. In DNA form, the CDR3 reads TGTGCCAGCAGCCCCAAGGGACTAGCGGGGGTAGCCAAAAACATTCAGTACTTC. Amino acid sequence: CASSPKGLAGVAKNIQYF.

This chain uses TRBV19 with TRBJ2-1, with 7 nucleotides matching TRBD2. Trimming cost V 1 base and J 8 bases; bases outside gene matches: 8. Germline lookup yields CDR1 LNHDA and CDR2 SQIVND (reference sequence). The CDR3 length is 15 residues. The CDR3 loop reads CASSIADAGVYEQFF. Here the CDR3 DNA reads TGTGCCAGTAGTATAGCAGATGCGGGAGTCTATGAGCAGTTCTTC. The full variable domain, with the rest looked up from reference TRBV19 and TRBJ2-1, is DGGITQSPKYLFRKEGQNVTLSCEQNLNHDAMYWYRQDPGQGLRLIYYSQIVNDFQKGDIAEGYSVSREKKESFPLTVTSAQKNPTAFYLCASSIADAGVYEQFFGPGTRLTVL.

J is TRBJ2-1 and V is TRBV6-5, with 11 bases aligning to TRBD1. V shed 6 bases and J 4 bases; nucleotides not matched to a gene: 5. This CDR3 has 15 amino acids. Per the germline V gene, CDR1 is MNHEY and CDR2 is SVGAGI. The chain's CDR3 is CASRPGQGAYNEQFF. The CDR3 region has the DNA TGTGCCAGCAGGCCCGGACAGGGGGCTTACAATGAGCAGTTCTTC.